Following are 10 T cell receptor beta chains from one sample sequenced in a study of blood T cell repertoires in COVID-19. Generated by immunoSEQ multiplex PCR, the TCRdb table keeps only in-frame clones and is missing some. The table has almost 500,000 clones, about nine tenths seen once. The sequenced material came from PBMCs or T cells enriched from blood (not recorded which). These receptors came from a woman in her sixties or seventies who had recovered from COVID-19.

The CDR3 sequence is CASSTRGELFF. CDR3 in DNA: TGTGCCAGCAGCACTAGAGGGGAGCTGTTTTTT. The chain carries TRBV3-1 (or the pseudogene TRBV3-2) and TRBJ2-2; possibly TRBD2 for D (5 bases). Trimming shortened V by 5 bases and J by 8 bases, and 6 bases separated the two germline ends. CDR3 length equals 11 residues. CDR1 and CDR2 (germline): LGHDT, YNNKEL (reference sequence).

The chain links TRBV7-9 to TRBJ1-3; 7 bases map to TRBD1. The CDR3 runs 16 residues. Germline V CDR1 and CDR2: SEHNR, FQNEAQ (reference sequence). The ends lost 4 bases at V and 4 bases at J; junction bases unmatched: 10. This CDR3 is CASSYSTPGQGNTIYF. CDR3 coding DNA: TGTGCCAGCAGCTACTCCACGCCGGGACAGGGAAACACCATATATTTT.

The genes are TRBV11-2 and TRBJ1-1; a weak D match, TRBD1 (5 bases). The CDR3 contains 13 residues. V lost 5 bases and J lost 0, with 7 bases in between. Germline V gives CDR1 SGHAT, CDR2 FQNNGV. In DNA, the CDR3 is TGTGCCAGCAGCGCGACAGTGAACACTGAAGCTTTCTTT. As protein: CASSATVNTEAFF.

The chain uses TRBV9 and TRBJ1-2, with D possibly being TRBD1 (6 bases). The V end was cut by 0 bases, the J end by 7 bases, with 16 bases between. The CDR3 totals 15 residues. Germline lookup yields CDR1 SGDLS and CDR2 YYNGEE. The CDR3 bases are TGTGCCAGCAGCGTAGTAGGGGGACCAGGATCTGGCTACACCTTC. This codes for CASSVVGGPGSGYTF.

The V call is TRBV2, the J call TRBJ1-4; D is uncertain. V was shortened by 8 bases and J by 5 bases, with 12 bases between the two germline ends. Germline-derived CDR1 and CDR2 are SNHLY and FYNNEI. The CDR3 runs 13 residues. The CDR3 reads CASQNTLNEKLFF. CDR3 nucleotides: TGTGCCAGCCAGAACACCTTAAATGAAAAACTGTTTTTT. The variable domain in full, completed from reference TRBV2 and TRBJ1-4, reads EPEVTQTPSHQVTQMGQEVILRCVPISNHLYFYWYRQILGQKVEFLVSFYNNEISEKSEIFDDQFSVERPDGSNFTLKIRSTKLEDSAMYFCASQNTLNEKLFFGSGTQLSVL.

This sequence joins TRBV7-2 and TRBJ1-4; D call uncertain. This CDR3 is built from 14 residues. Deletions cut 0 bases from V and 8 bases from J, with 10 bases between. From germline, CDR1 is SGHTA and CDR2 FQGNSA. The DNA of the CDR3 is TGTGCCAGCAGCTTAGCGGGGAGGCGGGAAAAACTGTTTTTT. The encoded protein is CASSLAGRREKLFF.

The chain employs TRBV24-1 and TRBJ1-2; TRBD1 aligns across 7 bases. Germline V lookup: CDR1 KGHDR, CDR2 SFDVKD. The CDR3 runs 15 residues. J gave up 6 bases and V 2 bases, and 8 bases lay outside the gene matches. The CDR3 spells CATSDSPQGIHGYTF. CDR3 sequence (DNA): TGTGCCACCAGTGATTCCCCACAGGGGATTCATGGCTACACCTTC.

This clone was counted between two and nine times. This sequence joins TRBV2 and TRBJ1-6; D is perhaps TRBD1 (5 bases). The CDR3 length is 15 residues. Between the trimmed V and J ends, which lost 6 bases and 5 bases, there was a span of 14 bases. The V gene's germline CDR1 is SNHLY and CDR2 FYNNEI. The CDR3 protein is CASRWSRADNSPLHF. The CDR3 DNA follows: TGTGCCAGCAGGTGGAGCAGGGCCGATAATTCACCCCTCCACTTT.

The chain joins TRBV5-4 to TRBJ2-3, with 12 nucleotides matching TRBD2. The CDR3 totals 17 residues. J lost 2 bases, V lost 0 bases, and 4 bases had no gene match. Germline assignment: CDR1 SGHNT and CDR2 YYREEE (reference sequence). CDR3 sequence: CASSLGGLAGTTDTQYF. The CDR3 coding sequence is TGTGCCAGCAGCTTGGGCGGACTAGCGGGGACCACAGATACGCAGTATTTT.

J is TRBJ2-7 and V is TRBV2; 7 bases are shared with TRBD1. The CDR3 consists of 12 residues. From germline, CDR1 is SNHLY and CDR2 FYNNEI. V trimming: 6 bases; J trimming: 6 bases; junction bases outside the gene matches: 5. The CDR3 DNA follows: TGTGCCAGCAGGGTTGGACAGGCCGAGCAGTACTTC. Translating gives CASRVGQAEQYF.